This TCR beta chain is from a study of regulatory T cells in long-lasting Graves disease. Time point meaning: newly diagnosed GD, antithyroid drugs for less than 3 months. From PBMCs, RNA was extracted and then used to make the TCR library. This clonotype came up many times. The antigen is unknown. Arm-PCR of CDR3 regions and iRepertoire HTBI primers were used to build TCR beta libraries. TCRdb processed the multiplex PCR reads anew with MiXCR; each CDR3 protein has one entry. The table has about 360,000 distinct CDR3 sequences, about 17% seen once; the top ten hold 20%. Notes on the study in general: The TCR repertoire of persistent Graves' patients was less diverse than that of newly diagnosed ones.

This CDR3 contains 15 residues. V was clipped by 3 bases and J by 1 base; unmatched bases: 5. Germline CDR1 is KGHSH and CDR2 is LQKENI. This sample was also put to use in a study of T cells in Graves' hyperthyroidism and ophthalmopathy.

Here the sequenced sample was peripheral blood mononuclear cells (PBMCs), taken at new diagnosis, from a patient treated with antithyroid drugs. The chain recombines TRBV18 with TRBJ1-1; 7 bases fit TRBD1. This TCR was recovered from a woman between 18 and 29 years old with Graves disease. The CDR3 protein is CASSPRGQTNTEAFF. DNA of the CDR3: TGTGCCAGCTCACCCAGGGGACAGACGAACACTGAAGCTTTCTTT.